This is a list of T cell receptor beta chains from one sample in a study of blood T cell repertoires in COVID-19. Sequencing used immunoSEQ multiplex PCR; TCRdb keeps in-frame clones, though not all of them. The table has roughly 70,000 clones, around nine tenths seen once; the top ten hold more than 2.5%. Sequencing was performed on peripheral blood. The receptors come from a man between 65 and 80 years old with active or convalescent COVID-19. Both conserved end residues are trimmed from each CDR3. For some rows the clone size is stated as once, few or many, or as a class when expanded; others skip it.

v_gene: TRBV11-2
abundance: .
j_gene: TRBJ1-1
CDR3aa: ASLRGPLTEAF

v_gene: TRBV15
abundance: .
j_gene: TRBJ2-1
CDR3aa: ATSRRTGVLVF

v_gene: TRBV19
abundance: .
j_gene: TRBJ2-2
CDR3aa: ASYRANTGELF

v_gene: TRBV9
abundance: .
j_gene: TRBJ2-2
CDR3aa: ASSVESGGAYTGELF

v_gene: TRBV5-1
abundance: once
j_gene: TRBJ2-7
CDR3aa: ASRVSGTSYEQY

v_gene: TRBV11-1
abundance: .
j_gene: TRBJ2-5
CDR3aa: ASSPSSGTAQETQY

v_gene: TRBV7-7
abundance: .
j_gene: TRBJ2-3
CDR3aa: ASSPLLAGSTDTQY

v_gene: TRBV14
abundance: .
j_gene: TRBJ2-5
CDR3aa: ASSPRGLSQETQY

v_gene: TRBV30
abundance: once
j_gene: TRBJ1-1
CDR3aa: AWSATGAYGRNTEAF

v_gene: TRBV29-1
abundance: .
j_gene: TRBJ1-2
CDR3aa: SVEIGGSLNYGYT

v_gene: TRBV9
abundance: .
j_gene: TRBJ2-1
CDR3aa: ASSATGTSGRSYNEQF

v_gene: TRBV19
abundance: .
j_gene: TRBJ2-7
CDR3aa: ASSTQGMLEQY

v_gene: TRBV28
abundance: .
j_gene: TRBJ2-3
CDR3aa: ASSETSGGGTDTQY

v_gene: TRBV11-2
abundance: .
j_gene: TRBJ2-2
CDR3aa: ASSLVSGPAGELF

v_gene: TRBV19
abundance: .
j_gene: TRBJ1-1
CDR3aa: ASRRQGDNTEAF

v_gene: TRBV3-1/TRBV3-2
abundance: .
j_gene: TRBJ2-7
CDR3aa: ASSQDQGTYEQY

v_gene: TRBV29-1
abundance: .
j_gene: TRBJ2-1
CDR3aa: SVVLSGGFDNEQF

v_gene: TRBV7-9
abundance: .
j_gene: TRBJ2-5
CDR3aa: ASSFGLAGVRETQY

v_gene: TRBV6-5
abundance: .
j_gene: TRBJ2-2
CDR3aa: ASSYRGSNTGELF

v_gene: TRBV4-1
abundance: .
j_gene: TRBJ1-2
CDR3aa: ASSQAGTGNLRGYT

v_gene: TRBV5-4
abundance: .
j_gene: TRBJ2-7
CDR3aa: ASSLDFLTYEQY

v_gene: TRBV5-8
abundance: .
j_gene: TRBJ2-7
CDR3aa: ASSLEMGSGGLSYEQY

v_gene: TRBV7-8
abundance: .
j_gene: TRBJ2-3
CDR3aa: ASSLIDSVVDTQY

v_gene: TRBV27
abundance: .
j_gene: TRBJ2-3
CDR3aa: ASSSNSGLFTDTQY

v_gene: TRBV18
abundance: few
j_gene: TRBJ2-2
CDR3aa: ASSPLTDNTNTGELF

v_gene: TRBV18
abundance: .
j_gene: TRBJ2-1
CDR3aa: ASSPSGAGADNEQF

v_gene: TRBV6-5
abundance: .
j_gene: TRBJ2-1
CDR3aa: ASSLAGGYNEQF

v_gene: TRBV5-1
abundance: .
j_gene: TRBJ2-6
CDR3aa: ASSPQANVLT

v_gene: TRBV5-1
abundance: .
j_gene: TRBJ2-5
CDR3aa: ASSLGLEETQY

v_gene: TRBV11-2
abundance: .
j_gene: TRBJ1-1
CDR3aa: ASSRKLGRDHTEAF

v_gene: TRBV6-5
abundance: few
j_gene: TRBJ2-7
CDR3aa: ASRKQGNHEQY